This T cell receptor (beta chain) was captured in a study of blood T cell repertoires in COVID-19. Looking at the study overall: Sites in the United States, Italy and Spain provided acute and convalescent COVID-19 samples.

Under the authors' procedure: Counts of nucleated cells, estimated from reference gene primer amplification, were obtained. Repertoires were generated with immunoSEQ multiplex PCR, while TCRdb's copy carries only in-frame clones and drops some. The DNA was the basis for D and trimming; V, J and clone size are from that table. The sample includes about 140,000 clones, roughly nine tenths of them seen just once. Germline loops: CDR1 GTSNPN, CDR2 SVGIG (reference sequence). V lost 1 base, J lost 4 bases, and 4 bases stayed unmatched. CDR3 length: 13 residues. The clonotype was recovered from a human donor in a cohort sampled during active COVID-19. V gene TRBV30 combines with J gene TRBJ2-7, with TRBD1 identical over 7 bases. The sequencing input was peripheral blood. As DNA, the CDR3 is TGTGCCTGGAGTGAAGGGGGCGCGTACGAGCAGTACTTC. Residues: CAWSEGGAYEQYF.